Following are 3 T cell receptor beta chains from one sample sequenced in a study of shared T cell receptors in the human thymus. Produced via immunoSEQ multiplex PCR; TCRdb's table is partial and in-frame only. The profile shows about 660,000 clones, over 75% of them singletons. The same sample was also used in a study of human thymus T cells.

The sequencing input was thymocytes. These receptors all come from a boy in the first two years of life with a congenital heart defect.

This chain joins TRBV28 and TRBJ2-1; D is perhaps TRBD2 (5 bases). The CDR3 covers 16 residues. V gave up 10 bases and J gave up 0 bases, with 19 bases separating them. Germline V gene lookup returns CDR1 MDHEN and CDR2 SYDVKM. DNA for the CDR3: TGTGCCACCCTTGGTCAGGCCACTAGCTCCTACAATGAGCAGTTCTTC. Its translation: CATLGQATSSYNEQFF.

This clone showed up just once. The rearrangement uses TRBV10-3 and TRBJ2-7; possibly TRBD2 for D (5 bases). Germline lookup yields CDR1 ENHRY and CDR2 SYGVKD. There are 13 residues in the CDR3. V lost 10 bases to trimming and J lost 2 bases, with 15 bases between them. CDR3 loop: CASKPRETYEQYF. As DNA, the CDR3 is TGTGCCAGCAAACCTCGGGAAACCTACGAGCAGTACTTC.

This chain uses TRBV9 with TRBJ2-1; 9 bases align to TRBD2. The J segment lost 2 bases and the V segment lost 2 bases, leaving 2 bases of the junction unmatched. The CDR3 runs to 15 residues. Germline loops: CDR1 SGDLS, CDR2 YYNGEE. The CDR3 loop reads CASSVGLATYNEQFF. The CDR3 DNA sequence: TGTGCCAGCAGCGTCGGACTAGCGACCTACAATGAGCAGTTCTTC.